Below are 3 T cell receptor beta chains sequenced from a single sample in a study of T cell repertoires in cytomegalovirus infection. MiXCR, run by TCRdb on the reads, gives a single entry per CDR3 protein. The sample includes 250,000 or so distinct CDR3 sequences, about a sixth of them seen just once. The specimen sequenced was CD8+ T cells from PBMCs. The receptors come from a human donor in good health (CMV status not recorded). Some clones in this sample may be carry-over from other donors' samples.

This chain joins TRBV13 and TRBJ1-1; D is uncertain. Trimming removed 5 bases from V and 11 bases from J, with 15 bases in between. This CDR3 is built from 12 residues. Germline lookup yields CDR1 PRHDT and CDR2 FYEKMQ (reference sequence). This chain's CDR3 is CASSAQNPIAFF. CDR3 nucleotides: TGTGCCAGCAGCGCGCAGAACCCCATTGCTTTCTTT.

This clonotype was seen ten or more times. The chain is built from TRBV7-8 and TRBJ1-2, with TRBD1 matching 8 bases. CDR3 length: 14 residues. Germline V gene sequence: CDR1 SGHVS, CDR2 FQNEAQ. The junction had 5 bases not matched to a gene; V was cut back by 5 bases and J by 3 bases. CDR3 sequence: CASSRTGYDYGYTF. Here the CDR3 DNA reads TGTGCCAGCAGCCGGACAGGGTACGACTATGGCTACACCTTC. The full variable domain, its missing parts supplied by reference TRBV7-8 and TRBJ1-2, is GAGVSQSPRYKVAKRGQDVALRCDPISGHVSLFWYQQALGQGPEFLTYFQNEAQLDKSGLPSDRFFAERPEGSVSTLKIQRTQQEDSAVYLCASSRTGYDYGYTFGSGTRLTVV.

Worth noting for this clonotype: A much larger clone differs from this one at a single base, so this may be a read error. The chain couples TRBV7-3 to TRBJ2-3; D might be TRBD2 (5 bases). Germline CDR1 reads SGHTA; CDR2 reads FQGTGA. This CDR3 contains 16 residues. CDR3 sequence: CSSSLAGAVSTDTQYF. CDR3 DNA: TGTTCCAGCAGCTTAGCTGGAGCGGTTAGCACAGATACGCAGTATTTT.